This T cell receptor beta chain appears in the sequencing data of a study of OX40 agonist ivuxolimab in advanced cancers. Study outcomes and limitations: At 0.1 to 3.0 mg/kg and by week 6, CD4+ and CD8+ T cells in the blood had expanded clonally.

TCRdb's table, derived via immunoSEQ multiplex PCR, lists solely in-frame clones and lacks some. Counted here are around 38,000 clones, 80% to 90% occurring once; the ten biggest clones make up 9.5% to 13%. Samples were taken at baseline and on day 1 of cycles 4 and 7. A remark on this clone: The antigen remains undetermined.

The starting material was CD4+ or CD8+ T cells sorted from blood, obtained in a trial of the OX40 agonist ivuxolimab. The receptor was isolated from an adult with an advanced solid tumor such as melanoma, head and neck, liver or kidney cancer.

In DNA, the CDR3 is TGTGCCAGCAGCGTTCAGGGGGCGAGCACAGATACGCAGTATTTT. Translating gives CASSVQGASTDTQYF. The chain is built from TRBV9 and TRBJ2-3, with 8 nucleotides matching TRBD1. Trimming removed 2 bases from V and 0 bases from J; junction bases left unmatched: 2. This CDR3 is 15 amino acids long. Germline CDR1 reads SGDLS; CDR2 reads YYNGEE.